This TCR beta chain appears in the sequencing data of a study of blood T cell repertoires in COVID-19. CDR1 SGHTA and CDR2 FQGNSA come from the germline V gene. The length of the CDR3 is 15 residues. Trimming removed 4 bases at V and 5 bases at J, with 15 bases between. Profiling relied on immunoSEQ multiplex PCR, and the TCRdb table lists in-frame clones only, not all of them. The table lists 150,000 to 200,000 clones, around 76% of them singletons. The receptor was isolated from a woman aged 45 to 65 with acute COVID-19. Source material: PBMCs or T cells enriched from blood (not recorded which). The V gene is TRBV7-2, the J gene TRBJ2-1, with a possible D match to TRBD2 (5 bases). In DNA, the CDR3 is TGTGCCAGCAGCTCCCAGAGGACTGCTAACAATGAGCAGTTCTTC. Protein sequence: CASSSQRTANNEQFF.